This T cell receptor beta chain was found in a study of blood T cell repertoires in COVID-19. The germline gives CDR1 SGHAT, CDR2 FQNNGV. The CDR3 length is 13 residues. V was pared by 4 bases and J by 5 bases, with 8 bases between. As originally analysed: Estimation of nucleated cell counts relied on the amplification of reference gene primers. The repertoire was sequenced with immunoSEQ multiplex PCR; TCRdb's copy has only in-frame clones and lacks some. V and J calls and clone size are those listed in that table; D and trimming were worked out from the DNA. Among roughly 190,000 clones listed, 75% to 80% were seen once.

The clonotype originates from a woman aged 45-60 years with active or convalescent COVID-19. Input material: peripheral blood. The rearrangement links TRBV11-2 to TRBJ2-2; unclear D gene. CDR3 bases: TGTGCCAGCAGCTCTACGTTAACCGGGGAGCTGTTTTTT. The encoded protein is CASSSTLTGELFF.